This TCR beta chain stems from a study of T cell responses to AZD1222 COVID-19 vaccine. V gave up 4 bases and J gave up 0 bases, with 10 bases separating them. The germline gives CDR1 MGHDK, CDR2 SYGVNS. The CDR3 runs to 15 residues. TCRdb's table, derived via immunoSEQ multiplex PCR, lists solely in-frame clones and lacks some. The sample lists roughly 190,000 clones; roughly nine tenths were seen once. Sequencing was performed on peripheral blood, taken 28 days after the second AZD1222 dose. This clonotype originated in an adult who received the AZD1222 COVID-19 vaccine. The rearrangement joins TRBV25-1 to TRBJ2-1; D gene uncertain. Here the CDR3 DNA reads TGTGCCAGCAGTGTCGACCAAACCTCCTACAATGAGCAGTTCTTC. Translating it yields CASSVDQTSYNEQFF.